What follows are 7 T cell receptor beta chains derived from one specimen sequenced in a study of cytomegalovirus exposure and HLA in healthy donors. Both 60 Vbeta primers and 13 Jbeta primers went into the PCR. Profiling relied on immunoSEQ multiplex PCR, and the TCRdb table lists in-frame clones only, not all of them. This table has fewer than 150,000 clones, approximately 80% appearing once. The sample taken for sequencing was PBMCs. The receptors originated from a male donor in good health and CMV-seronegative.

For this clone: Compared with germline, one end of the junction differs, possibly owing to a read error. V usage is TRBV30 and J usage is TRBJ1-2, with D perhaps matching TRBD1 (6 bases). Germline V CDR1 and CDR2: GTSNPN, SVGIG (reference sequence). The CDR3 has 14 amino acids. CDR3 loop: CARRGAAGLYGYTF. CDR3 nucleotides: TGTGCCCGGAGGGGGGCAGCCGGACTGTATGGCTACACCTTC.

This chain connects TRBV5-6 to TRBJ1-2; D is possibly TRBD1 (5 bases). Germline CDR1 is SGHDT and CDR2 is YYEEEE. The CDR3 sequence is 14 residues long. The V and J ends lost 0 bases and 5 bases respectively, with 11 bases between them. The CDR3 loop reads CASSLEGNIYGYTF. CDR3 DNA sequence: TGTGCCAGCAGCTTGGAGGGGAACATATATGGCTACACCTTC.

This chain uses TRBV11-2 with TRBJ1-1; D remains ambiguous. Germline loops: CDR1 SGHAT, CDR2 FQNNGV. The CDR3 sequence is 13 residues long. Trimming took off 3 bases at V and 5 bases at J, with 10 bases between the two ends. Here the CDR3 DNA reads TGTGCCAGCAGCTTCGGGTCGGGAACTGAAGCTTTCTTT. It codes for CASSFGSGTEAFF. Full variable domain (missing parts from reference TRBV11-2 and TRBJ1-1): EAGVAQSPRYKIIEKRQSVAFWCNPISGHATLYWYQQILGQGPKLLIQFQNNGVVDDSQLPKDRFSAERLKGVDSTLKIQPAKLEDSAVYLCASSFGSGTEAFFGQGTRLTVV.

The chain recombines TRBV5-4 with TRBJ1-1; no clear D. Trimming left V 0 bases short and J 1 base short, with 10 bases between. CDR1 and CDR2 (germline): SGHNT, YYREEE (reference sequence). The CDR3 spans 15 residues. The CDR3 spells CASSLGVAGNTEAFF. The DNA for the CDR3 is TGTGCCAGCAGCTTGGGGGTGGCAGGGAACACTGAAGCTTTCTTT.

J is TRBJ1-1 and V is TRBV6-5; no firm D call. The CDR3 extends over 14 amino acids. Germline V gives CDR1 MNHEY, CDR2 SVGAGI. The V gene lost 2 bases and the J gene lost 1 base, with 8 bases spanning the gap. CDR3 nucleotides: TGTGCCAGCAGTTACCCGGGGAAGAACACTGAAGCTTTCTTT. Residues: CASSYPGKNTEAFF.

The chain employs TRBV7-9 and TRBJ2-2; 9 bases fit TRBD2. The CDR3 is 17 residues long. V lost 5 bases, J lost 6 bases, and 13 bases stayed unmatched. Per germline, CDR1 SEHNR and CDR2 FQNEAQ (reference sequence). This CDR3 reads CASSPVWRGGRAGELFF. Written as DNA, the CDR3 is TGTGCCAGCAGCCCAGTGTGGCGGGGGGGCCGTGCCGGGGAGCTGTTTTTT. The entire variable domain, with the rest obtained from reference TRBV7-9 and TRBJ2-2, is as follows: DTGVSQNPRHKITKRGQNVTFRCDPISEHNRLYWYRQTLGQGPEFLTYFQNEAQLEKSRLLSDRFSAERPKGSFSTLEIQRTEQGDSAMYLCASSPVWRGGRAGELFFGEGSRLTVL.

The V gene is TRBV18, the J gene TRBJ1-1; 9 bases are shared with TRBD1. Germline CDR1 KGHSH, CDR2 LQKENI. The CDR3 runs to 16 residues. After removal of 5 bases from V and 5 bases from J, the junction contained 12 bases not matched to a gene. CDR3 loop: CASSKQQGAMGTEAFF. Here the CDR3 DNA reads TGTGCCAGCTCAAAACAACAGGGGGCGATGGGGACTGAAGCTTTCTTT.